The present T cell receptor (beta chain) was sequenced within a study of T cell repertoires in cytomegalovirus infection (dated by TCRdb to about 2019). As for the study more broadly: Because public TCR beta signatures pointed to carriage of CMV infection together with the matching HLA type, the HLA type of each donor mattered for the analysis. What the study reported, not specific to this receptor: The ex vivo response was dominated by HLA-C-restricted CMV-specific TCR beta clonotypes, which also provided the single most frequent clonotype in two of eight donors. Cumulative frequency of public TCR beta family members discriminated carriers of CMV infection plus the relevant HLA type in this cohort and an independent approximately 370-donor cohort.

The sequencer listed for this sample is Illumina HiSeq 1500. TCRdb reprocessed the public reads (quality trimming at Q25 with fastp, clone calling with MiXCR) and kept in-frame beta chains. CDR3 protein duplicates are merged, each entry listing the most common genes and DNA. The sample contains hundreds of thousands of distinct CDR3 sequences, roughly a third of them found a single time. The biggest ten clones account for around 13% of the sample. This clonotype was detected a few times. Its antigen specificity is not known. No clone much larger than this one lies a single base away; base qualities are absent. According to the germline V gene, CDR1 reads KGHDR and CDR2 reads SFDVKD. V is shortened by 5 bases, J by 3 bases, and the region joining them spans 7 bases. The CDR3 goes from the cysteine to the phenylalanine over 13 residues. This entry keeps only the CDR3 DNA: 39 bases, framed from base 1.

The rearrangement joined TRBV24-1 to TRBJ2-1; the D gene is unclear. Sequencing was done on a sample of PBMCs. The receptor's source is a human donor in good health (CMV status not recorded). Some clones in this sample may be carry-over from other donors' samples. CDR3 protein: CATSASLYNEQFF. Here is the DNA: TGTGCCACCAGTGCCAGCCTCTACAATGAGCAGTTCTTC.